This section outlines one T cell receptor (beta chain) sequence together with its context. Assay: immunoSEQ multiplex PCR; the TCRdb copy retains only in-frame clones and omits some. This table has roughly 100,000 clones, over 75% appearing once. The record originates from a study of blood T cell repertoires in COVID-19. Study-level background: Collection of acute and convalescent COVID-19 samples took place in the United States, Italy and Spain. Sample material is recorded as cDNA or gDNA derived from T cells, B-cell-depleted T cells, or PBMCs.

CDR3 length equals 18 residues. V shed 0 bases and J 2 bases; nucleotides not matched to a gene: 11. The germline gives CDR1 MGHRA, CDR2 YSYEKL. The genes are TRBV4-1 and TRBJ1-2; 8 bases align to TRBD1. The source of this sequence is a man aged 65 to 79 with active or convalescent COVID-19. Sequenced: peripheral blood. CDR3 sequence: CASSQEFLSGGFNYGYTF. CDR3 DNA sequence: TGCGCCAGCAGCCAAGAATTTTTGTCAGGGGGCTTCAACTATGGCTACACCTTC.